This T cell receptor beta chain was found in a study of shared clonotypes between healthy human individuals. Study-wide context: Three plates each covered CD4 naive and memory; CD8 naive two, CD8 memory one.

CDR1 is SGHTA, CDR2 FQGTGA, per germline. CDR3 size: 16 residues. The V gene end was trimmed by 5 bases and the J gene end by 4 bases; junction bases not matched to a gene: 10. Donors, without exception, were Caucasian adults residing in Nashville, Tennessee. Generated by immunoSEQ multiplex PCR, the TCRdb table keeps only in-frame clones and is missing some. The repertoire holds hundreds of thousands of clones, with less than 75% as singletons. Study-level points and caveats: Among a handful of donors, roughly 5% of naive CD4 clonotypes were found in common.

Notes on this clone: Its antigen is not known.

The V call is TRBV7-3, the J call TRBJ2-1; 8 positions agree with TRBD1. Material for sequencing was memory CD4+ T cells sorted from blood. Specified subset: CD45RA-negative fraction. This clonotype was sampled from a man younger than 45 in good health. CDR3 residues: CASSQGASNAYNEQFF. As DNA, the CDR3 is TGTGCCAGCAGCCAGGGGGCTAGCAACGCGTACAATGAGCAGTTCTTC.